This T cell receptor (beta chain) emerged from a study of OX40 agonist ivuxolimab in advanced cancers. Study summary: Of the patients, three showed partial responses, one with hepatocellular carcinoma and two with cutaneous melanoma.

Comment on this clone: Antigen unknown.

Anyone with autoimmune disease history or systemic immunosuppression was excluded. Study results and caveats: Expanded clones were, on average, more numerous in CD8+ T cells than in CD4+.

Using immunoSEQ multiplex PCR, the repertoire was profiled, and TCRdb retains in-frame clones only, with some absent. This table holds some 35,000 clones, 70% to 80% found once. The CDR3 totals 13 residues. The germline V gene encodes CDR1 ENHRY and CDR2 SYGVKD. Trimming at V came to 6 bases and at J to 5 bases, leaving 3 bases not matched to a gene. This material consisted of CD4+ or CD8+ T cells sorted from blood, taken in a trial of the OX40 agonist ivuxolimab. The TCR comes from an adult with an advanced solid tumor such as melanoma, head and neck, liver or kidney cancer. The chain links TRBV10-3 to TRBJ2-1, with 8 bases aligning to TRBD1. The CDR3 coding sequence is TGTGCCATCAGCGGGACAGGAAACAATGAGCAGTTCTTC. Its translation is CAISGTGNNEQFF.